The entry below describes one T cell receptor beta chain. CDR1 SGHDT and CDR2 YYEEEE come from the germline V gene. The CDR3 loop spans 13 amino acids. V was pared by 7 bases and J by 3 bases, with 13 bases between. This entry is derived from a study of CD8+ T cells in alopecia areata. Treatment defined: oral pan-JAK inhibitor, 5-10 mg twice daily. Reverse transcription of extracted RNA yielded cDNA, which provided the sequencing template. Profiling relied on immunoSEQ multiplex PCR, and the TCRdb table lists in-frame clones only, not all of them. The data contain 150,000 to 250,000 clones, more than 45% of them singletons.

The chain couples TRBV5-6 to TRBJ1-1; possibly TRBD1 for D (5 bases). The TCR originated in a human donor with alopecia areata. The sequences come from CD4+ T cells sorted from blood, collected at week 24, from a patient treated with tofacitinib. The CDR3, as DNA: TGTGCCAGCGGTTGGACGGGGGACACTGAAGCTTTCTTT. Translating it yields CASGWTGDTEAFF.